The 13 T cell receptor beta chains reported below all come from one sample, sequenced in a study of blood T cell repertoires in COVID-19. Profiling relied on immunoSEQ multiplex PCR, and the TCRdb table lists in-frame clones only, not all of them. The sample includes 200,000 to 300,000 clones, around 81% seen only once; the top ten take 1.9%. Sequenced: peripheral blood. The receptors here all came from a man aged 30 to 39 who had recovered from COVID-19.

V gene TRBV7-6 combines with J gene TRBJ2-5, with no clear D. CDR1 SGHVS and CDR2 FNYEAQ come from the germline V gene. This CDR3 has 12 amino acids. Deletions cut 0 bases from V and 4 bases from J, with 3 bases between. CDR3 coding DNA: TGTGCCAGCAGCTTAGCCGGAGAGACCCAGTACTTC. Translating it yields CASSLAGETQYF.

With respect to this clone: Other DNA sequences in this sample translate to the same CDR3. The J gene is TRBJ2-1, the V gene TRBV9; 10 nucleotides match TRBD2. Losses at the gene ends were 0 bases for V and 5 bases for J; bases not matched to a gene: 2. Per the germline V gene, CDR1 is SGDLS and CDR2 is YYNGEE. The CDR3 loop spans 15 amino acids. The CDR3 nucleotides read TGTGCCAGCAGCGTAGATAGCGGGGGGCACAATGAGCAGTTCTTC. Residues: CASSVDSGGHNEQFF.

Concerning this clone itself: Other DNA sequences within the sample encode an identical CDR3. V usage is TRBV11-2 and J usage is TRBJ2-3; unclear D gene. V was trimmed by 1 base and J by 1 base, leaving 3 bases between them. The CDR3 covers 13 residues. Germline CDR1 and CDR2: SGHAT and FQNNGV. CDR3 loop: CASSLAGTDTQYF. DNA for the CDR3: TGTGCCAGCAGCTTAGCAGGCACAGATACGCAGTATTTT. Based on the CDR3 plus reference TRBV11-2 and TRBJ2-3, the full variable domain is EAGVAQSPRYKIIEKRQSVAFWCNPISGHATLYWYQQILGQGPKLLIQFQNNGVVDDSQLPKDRFSAERLKGVDSTLKIQPAKLEDSAVYLCASSLAGTDTQYFGPGTRLTVL.

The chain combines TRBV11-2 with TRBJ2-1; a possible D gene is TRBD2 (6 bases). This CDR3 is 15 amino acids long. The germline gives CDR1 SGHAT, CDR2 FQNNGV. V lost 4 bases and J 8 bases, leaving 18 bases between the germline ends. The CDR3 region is CASSSRDSEGHEQFF. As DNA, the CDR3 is TGTGCCAGCAGCTCACGGGACTCCGAGGGTCATGAGCAGTTCTTC.

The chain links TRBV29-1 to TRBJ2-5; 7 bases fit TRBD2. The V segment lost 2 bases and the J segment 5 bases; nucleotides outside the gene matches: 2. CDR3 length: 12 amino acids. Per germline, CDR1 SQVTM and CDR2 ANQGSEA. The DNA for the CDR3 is TGCAGCGTTGAAAGGGGAGGGGAGACCCAGTACTTC. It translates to CSVERGGETQYF.

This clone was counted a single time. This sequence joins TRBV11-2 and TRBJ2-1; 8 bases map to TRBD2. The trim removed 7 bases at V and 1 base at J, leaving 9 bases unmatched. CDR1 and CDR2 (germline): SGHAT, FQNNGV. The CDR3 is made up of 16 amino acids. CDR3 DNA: TGTGCCAGCACCCCTGGGCGCGGGGGGTCCTACAATGAGCAGTTCTTC. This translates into CASTPGRGGSYNEQFF. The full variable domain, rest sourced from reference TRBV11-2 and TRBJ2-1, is EAGVAQSPRYKIIEKRQSVAFWCNPISGHATLYWYQQILGQGPKLLIQFQNNGVVDDSQLPKDRFSAERLKGVDSTLKIQPAKLEDSAVYLCASTPGRGGSYNEQFFGPGTRLTVL.

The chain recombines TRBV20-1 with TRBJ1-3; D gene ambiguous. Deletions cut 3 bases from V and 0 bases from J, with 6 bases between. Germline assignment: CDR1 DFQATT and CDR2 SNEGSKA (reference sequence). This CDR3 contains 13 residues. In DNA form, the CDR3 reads TGCAGTGCTAGTGGTAGCTCTGGAAACACCATATATTTT. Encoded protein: CSASGSSGNTIYF.

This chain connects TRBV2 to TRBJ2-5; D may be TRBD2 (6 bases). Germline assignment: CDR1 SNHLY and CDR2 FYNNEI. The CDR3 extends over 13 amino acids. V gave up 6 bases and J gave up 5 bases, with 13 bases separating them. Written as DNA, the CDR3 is TGTGCCAGCAGGGGGGGAGCCGGGGAGACCCAGTACTTC. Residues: CASRGGAGETQYF.

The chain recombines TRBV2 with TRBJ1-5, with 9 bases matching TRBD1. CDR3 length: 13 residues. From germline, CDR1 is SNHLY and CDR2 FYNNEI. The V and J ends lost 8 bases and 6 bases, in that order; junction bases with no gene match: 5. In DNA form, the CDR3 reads TGTGCCAGCCGGGACAGGGCTAGTCAGCCCCAGCATTTT. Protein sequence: CASRDRASQPQHF.

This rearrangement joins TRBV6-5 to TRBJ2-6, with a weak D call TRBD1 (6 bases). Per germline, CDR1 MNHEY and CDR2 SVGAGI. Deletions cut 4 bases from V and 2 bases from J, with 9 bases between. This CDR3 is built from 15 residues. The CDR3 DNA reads TGTGCCAGCAGTTCCGAGGGGGCTGGGGCCAACGTCCTGACTTTC. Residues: CASSSEGAGANVLTF.

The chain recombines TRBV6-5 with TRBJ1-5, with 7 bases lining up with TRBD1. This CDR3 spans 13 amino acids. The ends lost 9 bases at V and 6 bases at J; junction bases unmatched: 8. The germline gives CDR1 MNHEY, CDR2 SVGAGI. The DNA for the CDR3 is TGTGCCAGTATGGGGCAGGGGGGTCAGCCCCAGCATTTT. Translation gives CASMGQGGQPQHF.

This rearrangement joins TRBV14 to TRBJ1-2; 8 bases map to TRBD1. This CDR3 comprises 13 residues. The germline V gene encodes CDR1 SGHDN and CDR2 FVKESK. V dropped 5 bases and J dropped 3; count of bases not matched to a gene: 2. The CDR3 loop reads CASSSGGHYGYTF. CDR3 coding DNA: TGTGCCAGCAGCTCAGGGGGCCACTATGGCTACACCTTC.

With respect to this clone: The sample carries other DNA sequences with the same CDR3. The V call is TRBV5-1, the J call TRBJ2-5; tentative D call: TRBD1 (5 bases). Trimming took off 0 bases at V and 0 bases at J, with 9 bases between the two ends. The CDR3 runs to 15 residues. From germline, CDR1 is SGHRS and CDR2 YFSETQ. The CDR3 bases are TGCGCCAGCAGCTTGGGTCAGGGCTACCAAGAGACCCAGTACTTC. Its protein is CASSLGQGYQETQYF.